This T cell receptor (beta chain) stems from a study of shared clonotypes between healthy human individuals. As for the study in general: Donors had three CD4 naive, three CD4 memory, two CD8 naive and one CD8 memory plate apiece. Points from the study as a whole: Larger estimated richness was generally seen in naive subsets than in memory subsets.

A word on this clone: Its antigen remains unknown.

This CDR3 comprises 15 residues. The germline V gene encodes CDR1 SGHRS and CDR2 YFSETQ. The germline V and J ends were trimmed by 4 bases and 1 base, with 13 bases remaining between them. Into CD45RA+ naive and CD45RA-negative memory subsets, the CD4+ cells were split. Several immunoSEQ 96-well plates shared each subset's DNA, each plate a replicate. Libraries were prepared by immunoSEQ multiplex PCR; TCRdb keeps only in-frame clonotypes and omits some of them. The profile shows 2 million to 2.5 million clones, 93% of them singletons. The material sequenced was naive CD4+ T cells from PBMCs. Subset given: CD45RA+ positively selected. V gene TRBV5-1 combines with J gene TRBJ2-3; no firm D call. The source is a young man in good health. Some clones in this sample may be carry-over from other donors' samples. The CDR3 reads CASSPAPGRTDTQYF. DNA for the CDR3: TGCGCCAGCAGCCCCGCCCCGGGTCGCACAGATACGCAGTATTTT.